A selection of T cell receptor beta chains follows, all from one sample in a study of T cell repertoires in cytomegalovirus infection. TCRdb processed the reads anew with MiXCR; each CDR3 protein has one entry. The sample lists approximately 990,000 distinct CDR3 sequences, 30% to 40% occurring once. Their specific antigens are unknown. Here the sequenced sample was cultured CD8+ T cells from PBMCs, taken from culture after CMV antigen stimulation. The receptors shown here come from a human donor in good health (CMV status not recorded). Some clones in this sample may be carry-over from other donors' samples. Each CDR3 is given without its conserved first and last residue.

CDR3	V	J	length
ASSLSGFSGNTIY	TRBV27	TRBJ1-3	13
ASMTIAGGNNEQF	TRBV6-4	TRBJ2-1	13
ASSYSSTLSGTARSYEQY	TRBV6-8	TRBJ2-7	18
ASGWWGAQH	TRBV27	TRBJ1-5	9
ASSQDLQVGREAF	TRBV4-1	TRBJ1-1	13
ASSLLVVAGGADTQY	TRBV7-6	TRBJ2-3	15
ASSPTTITEAF	TRBV7-6	TRBJ1-1	11
ASSYGGMTTITDTQY	TRBV6-6	TRBJ2-3	15
ASSWGGGSTDTQY	TRBV7-3	TRBJ2-3	13
ANMAGGADTQY	TRBV27	TRBJ2-3	11
ASSYCGALTYEQY	TRBV6-8	TRBJ2-7	13
ASSPRILVPQDTQY	TRBV7-6	TRBJ2-3	14
ASSYRVVGYEQY	TRBV6-8	TRBJ2-7	12
ASSVGRVGTGKAGELF	TRBV9	TRBJ2-2	16
ASSPDRAPYYEQY	TRBV25-1	TRBJ2-7	13
ASSFLGLQSSYEQY	TRBV7-6	TRBJ2-7	14
ASSYRTGPRAF	TRBV6-2/TRBV6-3	TRBJ1-1	11
SASPLDTDYEQY	TRBV20-1	TRBJ2-7	12
ASSRLGDTADEQF	TRBV27	TRBJ2-1	13
ASSPDRGGNGYT	TRBV27	TRBJ1-2	12
SAPGQGGRMDEQF	TRBV29-1	TRBJ2-1	13
ASSHGTGLWF	TRBV6-2/TRBV6-3	TRBJ2-1	10
ASGPGGSSYNEQF	TRBV27	TRBJ2-1	13
ATSSTGIAQETQY	TRBV15	TRBJ2-5	13
ASSKSLLRLIVDYGYT	TRBV6-6	TRBJ1-2	16
ASSEKYRAYYEQY	TRBV2	TRBJ2-7	13
ASRHRGTNYGYT	TRBV27	TRBJ1-2	12
ASSYVPLDRRDTEAF	TRBV6-5	TRBJ1-1	15
ASSLRADLYEQY	TRBV7-8	TRBJ2-7	12
ASSQDPPRASNTGELF	TRBV14	TRBJ2-2	16
ASSLEGRVPYEQY	TRBV12-3/TRBV12-4	TRBJ2-7	13
ASSPQTSGDGEQF	TRBV5-4	TRBJ2-1	13
ASKVAGKQGQPQH	TRBV19	TRBJ1-5	13
ASSLRGVQETQY	TRBV27	TRBJ2-5	12
ARPGQEGNEQF	TRBV2	TRBJ2-1	11
ASSPMGTEAF	TRBV7-3	TRBJ1-1	10
ASSSPGASNYGYT	TRBV11-2	TRBJ1-2	13
VSSIGGAPDTQY	TRBV4-2	TRBJ2-3	12
ASSYSNLEQF	TRBV6-2/TRBV6-3	TRBJ2-1	10
ASSEWGLGTGELF	TRBV6-1	TRBJ2-2	13
ASSLSGDRGSGYT	TRBV27	TRBJ1-2	13
ASTPGDSEKLF	TRBV6-1	TRBJ1-4	11
ASSLGSPAETEAF	TRBV27	TRBJ1-1	13
ASSPSVQGTRGYT	TRBV9	TRBJ1-2	13
ASSETRGLNTGELF	TRBV7-9	TRBJ2-2	14
ASSLWAGGVTEAF	TRBV28	TRBJ1-1	13
SARTGTGEAGELF	TRBV20-1	TRBJ2-2	13
ASSQHYRDSSNYGYI	TRBV4-1	TRBJ1-2	15
ASSGHNRRSSYEQY	TRBV4-2	TRBJ2-7	14
ASAGSRETQY	TRBV27	TRBJ2-5	10
ATSRSGRHQETQY	TRBV15	TRBJ2-5	13
ASSSSDRRSPGANVLT	TRBV7-9	TRBJ2-6	16
ASSSPLLLSGANVLT	TRBV7-9	TRBJ2-6	15
ASRNSGISTDTQY	TRBV5-1	TRBJ2-3	13